This T cell receptor beta chain was retrieved from a study of cytomegalovirus exposure and HLA in healthy donors. Study-wide findings and caveats: Researchers reported in a later analysis that common viral pathogens appeared linked to several top clusters. Immune exposure data for these donors was limited to CMV serostatus.

The germline V gene has CDR1 MDHEN and CDR2 SYDVKM. Trimming removed 5 bases at V and 9 bases at J, with 16 bases between. CDR3 length: 13 amino acids. PCR involved 60 Vbeta and 13 Jbeta primers. The method was immunoSEQ multiplex PCR; TCRdb's version includes in-frame clones alone and lacks a portion of them. The repertoire has around 99,000 clones, about 80% of them found once; the top ten carry more than 3%. With respect to this clone: Its antigen is still unknown.

The receptor's source is a man aged 40-49 years in good health and CMV-seronegative. The sample consisted of PBMCs. The chain uses TRBV28 and TRBJ1-1; no firm D call. CDR3: CASSPSRFSQAFF. CDR3 sequence (DNA): TGTGCCAGCAGTCCCTCCAGGTTTAGTCAAGCTTTCTTT.